These T cell receptor beta chains were read from a single sample in a study of blood T cells in healthy people across ages. From the 5' RACE reads, TCRdb called clonotypes with MiXCR, one entry per CDR3 protein. The repertoire holds about 810,000 distinct CDR3 sequences, 35% to 40% seen once, with roughly 13% in the top ten. The specimen sequenced was blood. The source of these receptors is a man aged 18 to 30 in good health. Each CDR3 is given with its conserved first and last residue. A D gene is named only where the DNA matches it firmly. Clone size appears in some rows only: once, few, many, or a class for an expanded clone.

D gene: NA; V gene: TRBV14; clone size: few; J gene: TRBJ1-4; CDR3 DNA: TGTGCCAGCAGCCCTGGGGGACAAAGTAATGAAAAACTGTTTTTT; CDR3 protein: CASSPGGQSNEKLFF
D gene: NA; V gene: TRBV12-3/TRBV12-4; clone size: many; J gene: TRBJ2-1; CDR3 DNA: TGTGCCAGCAGTTTCGGGGTAAGCTCCTACAATGAGCAGTTCTTC; CDR3 protein: CASSFGVSSYNEQFF
D gene: NA; V gene: TRBV7-2; clone size: many; J gene: TRBJ2-7; CDR3 DNA: TGTGCCAGCAGCTTAGGTCCAGCCTCCTACGAGCAGTACTTC; CDR3 protein: CASSLGPASYEQYF
D gene: TRBD1; V gene: TRBV10-3; clone size: NA; J gene: TRBJ2-2; CDR3 DNA: TGTGCCATCCCCCAGACAGGGGACTCGAACACCGGGGAGCTGTTTTTT; CDR3 protein: CAIPQTGDSNTGELFF
D gene: NA; V gene: TRBV28; clone size: once; J gene: TRBJ2-7; CDR3 DNA: TGTGCCAGCAGTACCCTAGGGCTAAGCTCCTACAATGAGCAGTACTTC; CDR3 protein: CASSTLGLSSYNEQYF
D gene: TRBD2; V gene: TRBV5-1; clone size: NA; J gene: TRBJ2-1; CDR3 DNA: TGCGCCAGCAGCTTAACTAGCGGGGCCCACTCCTACAATGAGCAGTTCTTC; CDR3 protein: CASSLTSGAHSYNEQFF
D gene: NA; V gene: TRBV7-9; clone size: few; J gene: TRBJ2-3; CDR3 DNA: TGTGCCAGCAGCGGCCAGACGGGGGATACGCAGTATTTT; CDR3 protein: CASSGQTGDTQYF
D gene: TRBD1; V gene: TRBV9; clone size: once; J gene: TRBJ2-3; CDR3 DNA: TGTGCCAGCAGCGCCCGAAAAACAATCGAGGGGGCAGATACGCGGTATTTT; CDR3 protein: CASSARKTIEGADTRYF
D gene: TRBD1; V gene: TRBV12-3/TRBV12-4; clone size: NA; J gene: TRBJ1-1; CDR3 DNA: TGTGCCAGCAGTTCACAACCTAACAGGGGACCTTTCTTT; CDR3 protein: CASSSQPNRGPFF
D gene: TRBD2; V gene: TRBV12-3/TRBV12-4; clone size: NA; J gene: TRBJ2-1; CDR3 DNA: TGTGCCAGCAGTTTGCTAGCGGGGGACAATGAGCAGTTCTTC; CDR3 protein: CASSLLAGDNEQFF
D gene: NA; V gene: TRBV4-3; clone size: NA; J gene: TRBJ1-1; CDR3 DNA: TGCGCCAGCAGCCAAGATCCCAGGGTGAGTGCTGAAGCTTTCTTT; CDR3 protein: CASSQDPRVSAEAFF
D gene: TRBD2; V gene: TRBV3-1; clone size: few; J gene: TRBJ2-1; CDR3 DNA: TGTGCCAGCAGTCCAGCCAAGGGGAGGGCATATGAGCAGTTCTTC; CDR3 protein: CASSPAKGRAYEQFF
D gene: TRBD2; V gene: TRBV12-3/TRBV12-4; clone size: NA; J gene: TRBJ2-7; CDR3 DNA: TGTGCCAGCAGCCGCCTGGGACTAGGCTCTGCCAATGAGCAGTACTTC; CDR3 protein: CASSRLGLGSANEQYF
D gene: NA; V gene: TRBV7-9; clone size: NA; J gene: TRBJ2-1; CDR3 DNA: TGTGCCAGCAGCTTATGGAGGGTGGGGGATACAACGAAGCAGTTCTTC; CDR3 protein: CASSLWRVGDTTKQFF
D gene: TRBD2; V gene: TRBV24-1; clone size: NA; J gene: TRBJ2-3; CDR3 DNA: TGTGCCACCAGCGGTGGACTAGCGGGAGAGGGATATACGCAGTATTTT; CDR3 protein: CATSGGLAGEGYTQYF
D gene: NA; V gene: TRBV28; clone size: NA; J gene: TRBJ2-1; CDR3 DNA: TGTGCCAGCAGTTTTGGGGGGGCGCTGGAGACCCAGTTCTTC; CDR3 protein: CASSFGGALETQFF
D gene: TRBD1; V gene: TRBV4-3; clone size: NA; J gene: TRBJ1-2; CDR3 DNA: TGCGCCAGCAGCCAAGATTTCGCTGGACAGGGAGGAGGCTACACCTTC; CDR3 protein: CASSQDFAGQGGGYTF
D gene: NA; V gene: TRBV12-3/TRBV12-4; clone size: many; J gene: TRBJ1-2; CDR3 DNA: TGTGCCAGCGGGACACCTTACACCTTC; CDR3 protein: CASGTPYTF
D gene: NA; V gene: TRBV7-8; clone size: NA; J gene: TRBJ2-5; CDR3 DNA: TGTGCCAGCAGCTCCAATACTGTGACCCAGTACTTC; CDR3 protein: CASSSNTVTQYF
D gene: NA; V gene: TRBV21-1; clone size: NA; J gene: TRBJ2-3; CDR3 DNA: TGTGCCAGCAGCGACATAACTAGCGGGAGTGGTGCGGGCACAGATACGCAGTATTTT; CDR3 protein: CASSDITSGSGAGTDTQYF
D gene: TRBD2; V gene: TRBV4-3; clone size: many; J gene: TRBJ2-1; CDR3 DNA: TGCGCCAGCAGCCAAGATCGGCTAGCGGGGACCCATGAGCAGTTCTTC; CDR3 protein: CASSQDRLAGTHEQFF
D gene: TRBD1; V gene: TRBV7-9; clone size: NA; J gene: TRBJ1-2; CDR3 DNA: TGTGCCAGCAGCCAAGACGACAGGGTTGACTATGGCTACACCTTC; CDR3 protein: CASSQDDRVDYGYTF
D gene: NA; V gene: TRBV7-2; clone size: NA; J gene: TRBJ1-6; CDR3 DNA: TGTGCCAGCAGCGCAGCCGCGTTGGGGGCCCTCCACTTT; CDR3 protein: CASSAAALGALHF
D gene: NA; V gene: TRBV5-1; clone size: few; J gene: TRBJ1-4; CDR3 DNA: TGCGCCAGCAGCTCGGACGGCTTTAATGAAAAACTGTTTTTT; CDR3 protein: CASSSDGFNEKLFF
D gene: NA; V gene: TRBV6-5; clone size: few; J gene: TRBJ2-5; CDR3 DNA: TGTGCCAGCAGTTACTCAAACAGGGAGACCCAGTACTTC; CDR3 protein: CASSYSNRETQYF
D gene: TRBD1; V gene: TRBV10-3; clone size: NA; J gene: TRBJ1-2; CDR3 DNA: TGTGCCATCAGCCCGACAGGGCAGTACTATGGCTACACCTTC; CDR3 protein: CAISPTGQYYGYTF
D gene: NA; V gene: TRBV7-2; clone size: few; J gene: TRBJ2-1; CDR3 DNA: TGTGCCAGCAGCCTCCGGGACCCTACCAATGAGCAGTTCTTC; CDR3 protein: CASSLRDPTNEQFF
D gene: NA; V gene: TRBV10-3; clone size: many; J gene: TRBJ2-7; CDR3 DNA: TGTGCCATCGGTCAAGGACTCAACTACGAGCAGTACTTC; CDR3 protein: CAIGQGLNYEQYF
D gene: NA; V gene: TRBV29-1; clone size: few; J gene: TRBJ1-1; CDR3 DNA: TGCAGGGTTGACACGGGGGTCACTGAAGCTTTCTTT; CDR3 protein: CRVDTGVTEAFF
D gene: NA; V gene: TRBV20-1; clone size: many; J gene: TRBJ1-5; CDR3 DNA: TGCAGTGCTTATGACAGCTCCAATCAGCCCCAGCATTTT; CDR3 protein: CSAYDSSNQPQHF
D gene: NA; V gene: TRBV12-3/TRBV12-4; clone size: few; J gene: TRBJ1-1; CDR3 DNA: TGTGCCAGCAGGCTAGACAGGAGCCATGAAGCTTTCTTT; CDR3 protein: CASRLDRSHEAFF
D gene: NA; V gene: TRBV12-3/TRBV12-4; clone size: NA; J gene: TRBJ1-5; CDR3 DNA: TGTGCCAGCAGTTTAACGGGCAGCCGAAGCAATCAGCCCCAGCATTTT; CDR3 protein: CASSLTGSRSNQPQHF
D gene: TRBD1; V gene: TRBV27; clone size: NA; J gene: TRBJ1-1; CDR3 DNA: TGTGCCAGCAGTATAGCCGGGGACAGGGGGCGCGTCACTGAAGCTTTCTTT; CDR3 protein: CASSIAGDRGRVTEAFF
D gene: NA; V gene: TRBV20-1; clone size: few; J gene: TRBJ1-1; CDR3 DNA: TGCAGTGCTTGGAGACAGGAGATGAACACTGAAGCTTTCTTT; CDR3 protein: CSAWRQEMNTEAFF
D gene: NA; V gene: TRBV20-1; clone size: once; J gene: TRBJ1-1; CDR3 DNA: TGCAGTGCTCAACCAGCGAACACTGAAGCTTTCTTT; CDR3 protein: CSAQPANTEAFF
D gene: NA; V gene: TRBV12-3/TRBV12-4; clone size: NA; J gene: TRBJ1-4; CDR3 DNA: TGTGCCAGCAGTTTCAGTCAGGGGACGCCAACTAATGAAAAACTGTTTTTT; CDR3 protein: CASSFSQGTPTNEKLFF
D gene: NA; V gene: TRBV5-1; clone size: many; J gene: TRBJ2-3; CDR3 DNA: TGCGCCAGCAGCTTGGACGACTCCCGCACAGATACGCAGTATTTT; CDR3 protein: CASSLDDSRTDTQYF
D gene: TRBD1; V gene: TRBV2; clone size: few; J gene: TRBJ2-1; CDR3 DNA: TGTGCCAGCAGAACCACAGGGGGCAATGAGCAGTTCTTC; CDR3 protein: CASRTTGGNEQFF
D gene: NA; V gene: TRBV5-1; clone size: once; J gene: TRBJ1-3; CDR3 DNA: TGCGCCAGCAGGGACCACAATGGAAACACCATATATTTT; CDR3 protein: CASRDHNGNTIYF
D gene: NA; V gene: TRBV10-3; clone size: NA; J gene: TRBJ2-3; CDR3 DNA: TGTGCCATCAGTTTGGGGGACCCTAGCACAGATACGCAGTATTTT; CDR3 protein: CAISLGDPSTDTQYF
D gene: NA; V gene: TRBV19; clone size: few; J gene: TRBJ2-7; CDR3 DNA: TGTGCCAGTAGTATATACGGAGACAGCTCCTACGAGCAGTACTTC; CDR3 protein: CASSIYGDSSYEQYF
D gene: NA; V gene: TRBV18; clone size: NA; J gene: TRBJ1-2; CDR3 DNA: TGTGCCAGCTCACCCTCGTCCGCCCTTGCTAACGAGGGCTACACCTTC; CDR3 protein: CASSPSSALANEGYTF
D gene: NA; V gene: TRBV28; clone size: few; J gene: TRBJ2-7; CDR3 DNA: TGTGCCAGCACCTCCGCCGCAGAGTACGAGCAGTACTTC; CDR3 protein: CASTSAAEYEQYF
D gene: NA; V gene: TRBV12-3/TRBV12-4; clone size: NA; J gene: TRBJ1-1; CDR3 DNA: TGTGCCAGCAGTGGTTTTATTCTGGCTGAAGCTTTCTTT; CDR3 protein: CASSGFILAEAFF
D gene: NA; V gene: TRBV18; clone size: many; J gene: TRBJ2-1; CDR3 DNA: TGTGCCAGCTCACCACGGAAAGGGAGAGTATACAATGAGCAGTTCTTC; CDR3 protein: CASSPRKGRVYNEQFF
D gene: TRBD1; V gene: TRBV7-2; clone size: few; J gene: TRBJ2-7; CDR3 DNA: TGTGCCAGCAGCCCTAGACAGGGCATCTACGAGCAGTACTTC; CDR3 protein: CASSPRQGIYEQYF